These 27 T cell receptor beta chains share one sample of origin, sequenced in a study of blood T cell repertoires in COVID-19. Measured with immunoSEQ multiplex PCR; TCRdb has only the in-frame clones, and not every one. The table shows around 76,000 clones, with roughly 89% occurring only once. Sequencing was done on a sample of peripheral blood. The source is a man between 60 and 75 years old with acute or convalescent COVID-19.

The V call is TRBV4-2, the J call TRBJ2-3; TRBD2 might be the D (5 bases). There are 12 residues in the CDR3. From germline, CDR1 is LGHNA and CDR2 YNFKEQ. Trimming shortened V by 8 bases and J by 2 bases, and 8 bases separated the two germline ends. The CDR3, as DNA: TGTGCCAGCGGACTTAACACAGATACGCAGTATTTT. This sequence encodes CASGLNTDTQYF.

V is TRBV14 and J is TRBJ1-6, with 7 bases aligning to TRBD1. CDR1 is SGHDN and CDR2 is FVKESK in the germline V gene. The CDR3 totals 13 residues. J was trimmed by 9 bases and V by 5 bases; bases with no gene match: 4. The CDR3 is CASSFGQVSPLHF. DNA of the CDR3: TGTGCCAGCAGCTTCGGACAGGTTTCACCCCTCCACTTT.

The CDR3 protein is CASSRTGEFSGANVLTF. CDR3 in DNA: TGTGCCAGCAGCCGGACAGGGGAATTCTCTGGGGCCAACGTCCTGACTTTC. J is TRBJ2-6 and V is TRBV7-8, with 9 bases aligning to TRBD1. V shed 5 bases and J 0 bases; nucleotides not matched to a gene: 5. CDR1 and CDR2 (germline): SGHVS, FQNEAQ. This CDR3 region has 17 residues. Full variable domain (remainder filled in from reference TRBV7-8 and TRBJ2-6): GAGVSQSPRYKVAKRGQDVALRCDPISGHVSLFWYQQALGQGPEFLTYFQNEAQLDKSGLPSDRFFAERPEGSVSTLKIQRTQQEDSAVYLCASSRTGEFSGANVLTFGAGSRLTVL.

The chain carries TRBV20-1 and TRBJ2-7; D gene ambiguous. V was shortened by 1 base and J by 4 bases, with 5 bases between the two germline ends. The CDR3 is 11 amino acids. From germline, CDR1 is DFQATT and CDR2 SNEGSKA (reference sequence). Written as DNA, the CDR3 is TGCAGTGCTAGAGTCCTTTACGAGCAGTACTTC. Translating it yields CSARVLYEQYF.

This clone was observed a single time. This rearrangement joins TRBV18 to TRBJ1-2; 7 nucleotides agree with TRBD1. The germline CDR1 and CDR2 sequences are KGHSH and LQKENI. The length of the CDR3 is 13 residues. V lost 6 bases to trimming and J lost 5 bases; unmatched junction nucleotides: 6. CDR3 in amino acids: CASSPRQGYGYTF. The CDR3 DNA follows: TGTGCCAGCTCCCCAAGACAGGGTTATGGCTACACCTTC. Filled out from reference TRBV18 and TRBJ1-2, the complete variable domain reads NAGVMQNPRHLVRRRGQEARLRCSPMKGHSHVYWYRQLPEEGLKFMVYLQKENIIDESGMPKERFSAEFPKEGPSILRIQQVVRGDSAAYFCASSPRQGYGYTFGSGTRLTVV.

The CDR3 bases are TGTGCCATAAGGACAGGGGTCTCAAACTATGGCTACACCTTC. Residues: CAIRTGVSNYGYTF. This rearrangement joins TRBV10-3 to TRBJ1-2; 9 nucleotides agree with TRBD1. The junction had 7 bases not matched to a gene; V was cut back by 9 bases and J by 2 bases. The germline V gene encodes CDR1 ENHRY and CDR2 SYGVKD. There are 14 residues in the CDR3.

The chain employs TRBV19 and TRBJ2-1; 9 bases agree with TRBD2. The V segment lost 9 bases and the J segment 5 bases; nucleotides outside the gene matches: 14. Per the germline V gene, CDR1 is LNHDA and CDR2 is SQIVND (reference sequence). The CDR3 is 16 amino acids. The CDR3 here is CASTTIVGLANNEQFF. CDR3 DNA: TGTGCCAGCACAACCATAGTCGGACTAGCGAACAATGAGCAGTTCTTC. Full variable domain (missing parts from reference TRBV19 and TRBJ2-1): DGGITQSPKYLFRKEGQNVTLSCEQNLNHDAMYWYRQDPGQGLRLIYYSQIVNDFQKGDIAEGYSVSREKKESFPLTVTSAQKNPTAFYLCASTTIVGLANNEQFFGPGTRLTVL.

The CDR3 region is CASRLPGQNRLPGCGYTF. The CDR3 nucleotides read TGTGCAAGTCGCTTACCGGGACAGAATCGCCTCCCGGGGTGCGGCTACACCTTC. This chain uses TRBV12-2 with TRBJ1-2; the table's D call, TRBD1, was not checked against the DNA. TRBV12-2 is listed as a pseudogene. The CDR3 length is 18 residues.

The chain carries TRBV12-3 or TRBV12-4 and TRBJ1-5; the D gene is possibly TRBD1 (6 bases). Trimming stripped 5 bases from V and 11 bases from J, with 16 bases between. The CDR3 extends over 13 amino acids. The CDR3: CASSRTVLQSQHF. CDR3 in DNA: TGTGCCAGCAGTAGGACAGTTTTGCAGTCCCAGCATTTT.

The chain recombines TRBV9 with TRBJ2-5; tentative D call: TRBD1 (6 bases). This CDR3 contains 15 residues. Trimming took 0 bases from V and 5 from J, leaving 14 bases between them. In germline, CDR1 is SGDLS, CDR2 YYNGEE. The DNA for the CDR3 is TGTGCCAGCAGCGTAGGCCCACAGGGAGCGGAGACCCAGTACTTC. Its translation is CASSVGPQGAETQYF.

This sequence joins TRBV7-9 and TRBJ2-5; possibly TRBD1 for D (7 bases). This CDR3 has 16 amino acids. V gave up 3 bases and J gave up 4 bases, with 18 bases separating them. The germline V gene has CDR1 SEHNR and CDR2 FQNEAQ (reference sequence). The DNA for the CDR3 is TGTGCCAGCAGCTTCAGAAGGGGGCAGGGAGGAGAGACCCAGTACTTC. Translation gives CASSFRRGQGGETQYF.

V usage is TRBV25-1 and J usage is TRBJ1-6, with a tentative D call TRBD1 (6 bases). The V gene's germline CDR1 is MGHDK and CDR2 SYGVNS. Trimming pared 6 bases from V and 9 bases from J, leaving 12 bases between. CDR3 size: 13 residues. CDR3: CASRRTDFSPLHF. The CDR3 nucleotides read TGTGCCAGCAGAAGGACAGATTTTTCACCCCTCCACTTT. Combining the CDR3 with reference TRBV25-1 and TRBJ1-6 gives the whole variable domain EADIYQTPRYLVIGTGKKITLECSQTMGHDKMYWYQQDPGMELHLIHYSYGVNSTEKGDLSSESTVSRIRTEHFPLTLESARPSHTSQYLCASRRTDFSPLHFGNGTRLTVT.

The chain couples TRBV10-3 to TRBJ2-4, with 8 nucleotides matching TRBD1. Looked up from germline, CDR1 is ENHRY and CDR2 is SYGVKD. CDR3 length equals 11 residues. With V trimmed by 8 bases and J by 13 bases, 7 bases remained unmatched. The CDR3 nucleotides read TGTGCCATCCGAGAGACAGGGGAACAGTACTTC. Amino acids: CAIRETGEQYF.

The V call is TRBV28, the J call TRBJ1-1, with D perhaps TRBD1 (5 bases). The germline V gene has CDR1 MDHEN and CDR2 SYDVKM. Deletions cut 7 bases from V and 8 bases from J, with 20 bases between. The CDR3 is 14 amino acids. CDR3 in amino acids: CASTGLELYGEAFF. The DNA of the CDR3 is TGTGCCAGCACAGGGTTAGAGCTTTATGGGGAAGCTTTCTTT.

The gene calls are TRBV27 and TRBJ1-5, with D perhaps matching TRBD1 (6 bases). The ends were cut back, 3 bases at V and 2 bases at J, with 11 bases in the middle. From germline, CDR1 is MNHEY and CDR2 SMNVEV (reference sequence). CDR3 length: 15 residues. The CDR3 protein is CASSFTGYGNQPQHF. The CDR3 DNA reads as TGTGCCAGCAGTTTTACAGGGTACGGCAATCAGCCCCAGCATTTT.

The CDR3 is CASSQELAGPSYEQYF. The CDR3 bases are TGCGCCAGCAGCCAAGAACTAGCGGGACCCTCCTACGAGCAGTACTTC. This chain joins TRBV4-1 and TRBJ2-7, with 10 bases identical to TRBD2. The germline gives CDR1 MGHRA, CDR2 YSYEKL. V trimming: 0 bases; J trimming: 0 bases; junction bases outside the gene matches: 2. This CDR3 region has 16 residues.

This chain joins TRBV28 and TRBJ2-7, with a possible D match to TRBD1 (6 bases). The ends were cut back, 2 bases at V and 5 bases at J, with 10 bases in the middle. CDR1 is MDHEN and CDR2 is SYDVKM in the germline V gene. This CDR3 contains 13 residues. The DNA for the CDR3 is TGTGCCAGCAGTTTACCAGGGGACCACGAGCAGTACTTC. Translated: CASSLPGDHEQYF.

The rearrangement uses TRBV9 and TRBJ2-2; TRBD2 is a possible D gene (7 bases). Germline-derived CDR1 and CDR2 are SGDLS and YYNGEE. There are 14 residues in the CDR3. Trimming removed 7 bases from V and 6 bases from J, with 16 bases in between. CDR3 nucleotide sequence: TGTGCCAGCCAAAGGGCGGGGGCAGCCGGGGAGCTGTTTTTT. This encodes CASQRAGAAGELFF.

V usage is TRBV7-9 and J usage is TRBJ1-2, with no clear D. Germline loops: CDR1 SEHNR, CDR2 FQNEAQ (reference sequence). V was shortened by 8 bases and J by 0 bases, with 7 bases between the two germline ends. CDR3 length: 12 residues. In nucleotides, the CDR3 is TGTGCCAGCCGCTCGTCTAACTATGGCTACACCTTC. Encoded protein: CASRSSNYGYTF.

The CDR3 region has the DNA TGTGCCAGTAGTATACAGGGAAATACCGGGGAGCTGTTTTTT. Protein: CASSIQGNTGELFF. V is TRBV19 and J is TRBJ2-2; weak D call: TRBD1 (5 bases). In germline, CDR1 is LNHDA, CDR2 SQIVND (reference sequence). This CDR3 comprises 14 residues. Trimming cost V 2 bases and J 5 bases, with 9 bases left between them.

The CDR3 DNA follows: TGCAGCGTTGAAGATCAACGAGGCAGTTACGAGCAGTACTTC. Encoded protein: CSVEDQRGSYEQYF. The V gene is TRBV29-1, the J gene TRBJ2-7; D gene ambiguous. There are 14 residues in the CDR3. V lost 0 bases to trimming and J lost 4 bases, with 13 bases between them. The germline gives CDR1 SQVTM, CDR2 ANQGSEA.

The chain uses TRBV19 and TRBJ1-2; D possibly corresponds to TRBD1 (5 bases). Germline CDR1 LNHDA, CDR2 SQIVND (reference sequence). The CDR3 contains 13 residues. Trimming stripped 2 bases from V and 6 bases from J, with 10 bases between. CDR3 protein: CASSIKGSDGYTF. CDR3 sequence (DNA): TGTGCCAGTAGTATAAAGGGGTCCGATGGCTACACCTTC.

V is TRBV7-6 and J is TRBJ1-1; D is perhaps TRBD1 (6 bases). CDR1 SGHVS and CDR2 FNYEAQ come from the germline V gene. The CDR3 covers 15 residues. V lost 5 bases, J lost 3 bases, and 16 bases lay in between. In DNA form, the CDR3 reads TGTGCCAGCAGCGCCTCCAGGGGAATCTACACTGAAGCTTTCTTT. The encoded protein is CASSASRGIYTEAFF.

The chain joins TRBV24-1 to TRBJ2-7, with 9 nucleotides matching TRBD2. V lost 4 bases, J lost 6 bases, and 6 bases stayed unmatched. The CDR3 runs 14 residues. The germline V gene has CDR1 KGHDR and CDR2 SFDVKD. The CDR3 spells CATSEAGGNREQYF. DNA of the CDR3: TGTGCCACCAGTGAAGCGGGAGGAAATCGCGAGCAGTACTTC.

The chain has TRBV9 and TRBJ1-2, with TRBD1 matching over 7 bases. Trimming took 3 bases from V and 1 from J; bases not matched to a gene: 9. The CDR3 has 16 residues. Germline CDR1 SGDLS, CDR2 YYNGEE. CDR3 sequence reads: CASSAGTAVVNYGYTF. As DNA, the CDR3 is TGTGCCAGCAGCGCCGGGACAGCCGTCGTTAACTATGGCTACACCTTC.

This clone was observed once. This chain joins TRBV5-1 and TRBJ2-3; TRBD2 might be the D (5 bases). Trimming removed 0 bases at V and 0 bases at J, with 8 bases between. Germline loops: CDR1 SGHRS, CDR2 YFSETQ. The CDR3 contains 15 residues. The CDR3 DNA is TGCGCCAGCAGCTTGGCTCCGGGAAGCACAGATACGCAGTATTTT. Its protein product is CASSLAPGSTDTQYF.

This chain joins TRBV30 and TRBJ1-5; tentative D call: TRBD1 (5 bases). The length of the CDR3 is 15 residues. V shed 1 base and J shed 5 bases, with 15 bases lying between them. The V gene's germline CDR1 is GTSNPN and CDR2 SVGIG (reference sequence). The CDR3 here is CAWSGKGTWYQPQHF. The CDR3 DNA follows: TGTGCCTGGAGTGGGAAGGGGACTTGGTATCAGCCCCAGCATTTT.